The next 32 T cell receptor beta chains were all read from a single sample in a study of tumor and adjacent non-tumor tissue in lung cancer. This sample's RNA came from whole unsorted tissue. The library came from three nested PCR rounds adapted from ARM-PCR protocols. TCRdb independently ran MiXCR on the multiplex PCR reads; one entry per CDR3 protein. The repertoire holds around 200,000 distinct CDR3 sequences, with around 70% as singletons. The specimen sequenced was lung tumor tissue. These receptors originate from a man aged 60 to 69 with non-small cell lung cancer.

The V call is TRBV20-1, the J call TRBJ2-7, with 8 bases identical to TRBD1. Germline values: CDR1 DFQATT, CDR2 SNEGSKA (reference sequence). Germline trimming cut 6 bases from V and 3 bases from J; bases unmatched to any gene: 7. This CDR3 is built from 13 residues. The chain's CDR3 is CSAPRGRGYEQYF. The CDR3 DNA sequence: TGCAGTGCCCCCAGGGGGCGGGGCTACGAGCAGTACTTC.

Only a few counts were recorded for this clonotype. CDR3 nucleotides: TGTGCCAGCAGCAAAAGGCCCCATGAAGCTTTCTTT. Protein sequence: CASSKRPHEAFF. The chain combines TRBV21-1 with TRBJ1-1; TRBD1 was called by the table and not checked on the DNA. TRBV21-1 is a pseudogene locus. The CDR3 has 12 residues.

To note about this clonotype: Germline and junction disagree at one end, which may indicate a read error. This chain links TRBV11-2 with TRBJ2-2; TRBD1 agrees at 7 bases. CDR1 and CDR2 from the germline V gene are SGHAT and FQNNGV. The CDR3 extends over 15 amino acids. In nucleotides, the CDR3 is TGTGCCAGCACCTCGACAGGGATAATTACCGGGGAGCTGCCTTTC. It specifies CASTSTGIITGELPF.

Details on this clonotype: Given a much more abundant clone one base away, this may be a read error. The J gene is TRBJ1-6, the V gene TRBV20-1; no reliable D call. Trimming shortened V by 2 bases and J by 3 bases, and 5 bases separated the two germline ends. Germline V gene data show CDR1 as DFQATT and CDR2 as SNEGSKA (reference sequence). The CDR3 extends over 13 amino acids. The DNA of the CDR3 is TGCAGTGCTAGATACATCTATAATTCACCCCTCCACTTT. This codes for CSARYIYNSPLHF.

This clonotype was counted between two and nine times. The chain carries TRBV6-6 and TRBJ2-7, with D possibly matching TRBD2 (6 bases). V was trimmed by 4 bases and J by 2 bases, leaving 21 bases between them. From germline, CDR1 is MNHNY and CDR2 SVGAGI (reference sequence). CDR3 length: 17 residues. This CDR3 reads CASSSSGLGRGAYEQYF. The CDR3 bases are TGTGCCAGCAGTTCCTCGGGACTTGGCAGAGGAGCCTACGAGCAGTACTTC.

Of note for this clonotype: One junction end does not reproduce the germline sequence, and a read error may be involved. In DNA form, the CDR3 reads TGTGCCAGCAGTTTCGTGAGGAGGGCGAGGGATACACAGTATTTT. Encoded protein: CASSFVRRARDTQYF. The chain carries TRBV11-3 and TRBJ2-3; D perhaps matches TRBD2 (6 bases). The CDR3 is 15 amino acids. Germline values: CDR1 SGHNT, CDR2 YENEEA.

Concerning this clonotype: A much more abundant neighbour one base away suggests this may be a read error. The CDR3 here is CASSLRQGSSYNEQFF. CDR3 sequence (DNA): TGCGCCAGCAGCCTACGACAGGGGAGCTCCTACAATGAGCAGTTCTTC. This rearrangement joins TRBV5-1 to TRBJ2-1; 8 positions match TRBD1. Germline V gene sequence: CDR1 SGHRS, CDR2 YFSETQ. The V segment lost 4 bases and the J segment 0 bases; nucleotides outside the gene matches: 6. The CDR3 totals 16 residues.

This clonotype was observed a single time. Relative to the germline gene, one junction end is altered; a read error may explain this. The chain combines TRBV20-1 with TRBJ2-7, with 10 bases matching TRBD2. Per germline, CDR1 DFQATT and CDR2 SNEGSKA (reference sequence). This CDR3 comprises 18 residues. As DNA, the CDR3 is TGCAGTGCCTCCAAGCAGGCTAGCGGGAGTCTGGTGGCCTACGATCAGTACTTC. Protein product: CSASKQASGSLVAYDQYF.

This clonotype appeared a few times. For the CDR3, the DNA is TGTGCCAGCAGTTACACGGGAGCAGGGGGGAGCTATGGCTACACCTTC. This translates into CASSYTGAGGSYGYTF. V and J are TRBV6-5 and TRBJ1-2; 7 nucleotides line up with TRBD1. In germline, CDR1 is MNHEY, CDR2 SVGAGI. Unmatched junction bases numbered 10, after V lost 2 bases and J lost 4 bases. The CDR3 is 16 amino acids.

The rearrangement joins TRBV4-1 to TRBJ2-4; 9 bases are a match to TRBD2. The CDR3 spans 19 residues. CDR1 is MGHRA and CDR2 is YSYEKL in the germline V gene. V was clipped by 0 bases and J by 0 bases; unmatched bases: 9. This chain's CDR3 is CASSQDLRLAGQAKNIQYF. For the CDR3, the DNA is TGCGCCAGCAGCCAAGATCTTCGGCTAGCGGGGCAAGCCAAAAACATTCAGTACTTC.

This chain joins TRBV11-1 and TRBJ1-1, with D possibly matching TRBD1 (5 bases). V lost 7 bases and J lost 1, with 13 bases in between. Germline CDR1 is SGHAT and CDR2 is FQDESV (reference sequence). This CDR3 region has 14 residues. The CDR3 region has the DNA TGTGCCAGCACTCTTTCTGGGACGAACACTGAAGCTTTCTTT. It codes for CASTLSGTNTEAFF.

This chain connects TRBV20-1 to TRBJ2-3, with 9 bases matching TRBD1. With V trimmed by 4 bases and J by 1 base, 3 bases remained unmatched. The CDR3 is 14 amino acids. In germline, CDR1 is DFQATT, CDR2 SNEGSKA (reference sequence). The CDR3: CSAKGQGGTDTQYF. As DNA, the CDR3 is TGCAGTGCTAAGGGACAGGGTGGCACAGATACGCAGTATTTT.

The gene calls are TRBV29-1 and TRBJ1-3; 7 nucleotides line up with TRBD1. This CDR3 has 13 amino acids. The ends lost 6 bases at V and 3 bases at J; junction bases unmatched: 5. Germline assignment: CDR1 SQVTM and CDR2 ANQGSEA. The CDR3 is CSVEDRSGNTIYF. The DNA for the CDR3 is TGCAGCGTCGAGGACAGGAGTGGAAACACCATATATTTT.

Comments on this clonotype: This clone may be a read error of a much larger clone one base away. This chain links TRBV29-1 with TRBJ1-1, with D possibly TRBD1 on 6 matching bases. The CDR3 extends over 13 amino acids. Germline CDR1 reads SQVTM; CDR2 reads ANQGSEA. Written as DNA, the CDR3 is TGCGGCGTTTTTCCACAGGGGAACACTGAAGCTTTCTTT. Translation gives CGVFPQGNTEAFF.

The chain carries TRBV6-1 and TRBJ2-7; a weak D match, TRBD2 (5 bases). Germline CDR1 and CDR2: MNHNS and SASEGT. The V end was cut by 6 bases, the J end by 7 bases, with 10 bases between. The CDR3 loop spans 11 amino acids. The CDR3 DNA follows: TGTGCCAGCAGCGACTACGGAGAGCAGTACTTC. Translating gives CASSDYGEQYF.

On this clonotype itself: The junction differs from germline at one of its ends, possibly a read error. The chain has TRBV11-2 and TRBJ1-3, with D unclear. The germline CDR1 and CDR2 sequences are SGHAT and FQNNGV. This CDR3 is built from 16 residues. DNA for the CDR3: TGCGCCAGCAGCGAACAGTGGTGGAGCTCTGGAAACACCATATATTTT. Translation gives CASSEQWWSSGNTIYF. Supplemented by reference TRBV11-2 and TRBJ1-3, the full variable domain reads EAGVAQSPRYKIIEKRQSVAFWCNPISGHATLYWYQQILGQGPKLLIQFQNNGVVDDSQLPKDRFSAERLKGVDSTLKIQPAKLEDSAVYLCASSEQWWSSGNTIYFGEGSWLTVV.

This clonotype has a handful of counts. The gene calls are TRBV20-1 and TRBJ1-6; D is ambiguous. Germline CDR1 is DFQATT and CDR2 is SNEGSKA (reference sequence). V was clipped by 5 bases and J by 6 bases, with 20 bases between them. This CDR3 region has 16 residues. CDR3 sequence (DNA): TGCAGTGCTCCGGGAAGGGAGGGAGTTTCTAATTCACCCCTCCACTTT. Translated: CSAPGREGVSNSPLHF.

In the case of this clonotype: Being one base from a much bigger clone, this may be a read error. The genes are TRBV6-5 and TRBJ1-2, with D maybe TRBD1 (5 bases). CDR3 length: 12 residues. The germline V gene encodes CDR1 MNHEY and CDR2 SVGAGI. CDR3 in amino acids: CANSYSGTGGTF. The CDR3 bases are TGTGCCAACAGTTACTCCGGGACCGGGGGAACCTTC.

On this clonotype itself: One junction end disagrees with the germline gene, perhaps due to a read error. The rearrangement uses TRBV10-1 and TRBJ2-2; 7 positions match TRBD1. Germline-derived CDR1 and CDR2 are WNHNN and SYGVQD (reference sequence). The CDR3 contains 14 residues. CDR3 in DNA: TGCGCCAGCAGCCGGGGACAGAACCCCGGGGAGCTGTTTTTT. It encodes CASSRGQNPGELFF.

This clonotype was seen only once. Germline is not matched at one junction end, which may reflect a read error. This chain connects TRBV11-3 to TRBJ2-2; TRBD2 matches 9 bases. The CDR3 covers 17 residues. Per the germline V gene, CDR1 is SGHNT and CDR2 is YENEEA. The CDR3 protein is CDSSFPMGLAGTGELFF. The CDR3 DNA sequence: TGTGACAGCAGCTTTCCCATGGGACTAGCAGGCACCGGGGAGCTGTTTTTT.

Comments on this clonotype: The junction and the germline gene differ at one end; a read error may be behind it. The V call is TRBV11-3, the J call TRBJ2-7; 14 bases are a match to TRBD2. Germline-derived CDR1 and CDR2 are SGHNT and YENEEA. CDR3 length: 15 amino acids. CDR3 coding DNA: TGTGCCAACAGTCATCGGACTAGCGGGAGGTACGACCAGTACTTC. This sequence encodes CANSHRTSGRYDQYF.

This clonotype has ten or more counts. The chain's CDR3 is CASSLTGESNQPQHF. The CDR3 nucleotides read TGCGCCAGCAGCTTGACAGGGGAAAGCAATCAGCCCCAGCATTTT. The chain employs TRBV5-1 and TRBJ1-5; TRBD1 agrees at 7 bases. Trimming took 1 base from V and 1 from J; bases not matched to a gene: 2. Germline-derived CDR1 and CDR2 are SGHRS and YFSETQ. The CDR3 contains 15 residues.

Concerning this clonotype: Being one base from a much bigger clone, this may be a read error. This chain uses TRBV6-1 with TRBJ2-7; TRBD1 agrees at 9 bases. V dropped 2 bases and J dropped 3; count of bases not matched to a gene: 5. CDR1 is MNHNS, CDR2 SASEGT, per germline. The CDR3 extends over 15 amino acids. CDR3 sequence reads: CASSERDRDGYEQYF. In nucleotides, the CDR3 is TGTGCCAGCAGTGAAAGGGACAGGGATGGCTACGAGCAGTACTTC.

The chain recombines TRBV12-5 with TRBJ2-6, with D possibly being TRBD1 (6 bases). This CDR3 contains 16 residues. Germline CDR1 and CDR2: LGHNT and FRNRAP. V was trimmed by 11 bases and J by 2 bases, leaving 19 bases between them. The CDR3 sequence is CAGAQGGLAGANVLTF. The CDR3 nucleotides read TGTGCTGGTGCCCAAGGGGGTCTAGCTGGGGCCAACGTCCTGACTTTC. The full variable domain, completed using reference TRBV12-5 and TRBJ2-6, is DARVTQTPRHKVTEMGQEVTMRCQPILGHNTVFWYRQTMMQGLELLAYFRNRAPLDDSGMPKDRFSAEMPDATLATLKIQPSEPRDSAVYFCAGAQGGLAGANVLTFGAGSRLTVL.

In the case of this clonotype: A much bigger clone sits one base away, suggesting this may be a read error. V is TRBV20-1 and J is TRBJ2-7; no definite D call. CDR3 length: 14 residues. Per the germline V gene, CDR1 is DFQATT and CDR2 is SNEGSKA (reference sequence). In DNA form, the CDR3 reads TGCAATGCTAGAGTTGAAGGCAGCTCCTACGAGCAGTACTTC. It translates to CNARVEGSSYEQYF.

About this clonotype itself: This sequence may be a read error, since a much larger clone differs from it by one base. The J gene is TRBJ1-3, the V gene TRBV12-3 or TRBV12-4, with D maybe TRBD1 (5 bases). This CDR3 region has 13 residues. The CDR3 here is CVSTQTAGNTIYF. The CDR3, as DNA: TGTGTCAGCACCCAGACAGCTGGAAACACCATATATTTT.

On this clonotype itself: A much larger clone differs by one base, so this may be a read error. The rearrangement links TRBV20-1 to TRBJ2-1; no firm D call. The CDR3 sequence is 11 residues long. Germline V gene data show CDR1 as DFQATT and CDR2 as SNEGSKA (reference sequence). CDR3: CGLRPYNEQFF. The CDR3 DNA reads TGCGGTCTCCGGCCATACAATGAGCAGTTCTTC.

This clonotype was detected only once. A read error may produce the germline difference seen at one junction end. The chain couples TRBV20-1 to TRBJ2-3; 7 bases fit TRBD1. The CDR3 extends over 16 amino acids. The germline V gene has CDR1 DFQATT and CDR2 SNEGSKA (reference sequence). The CDR3 region has the DNA TGCAGTGCTAGAGATTTGCCCGATAGGGGGCCAGATACGCGGTATTTT. Translated: CSARDLPDRGPDTRYF.

With respect to this clonotype: At one boundary the junction diverges from the germline segment, which might be a read error. CDR3 amino acids: CCARPSTSGTYNEQFF. CDR3 coding DNA: TGCTGTGCTAGACCCTCCACTAGCGGGACCTACAATGAGCAGTTCTTC. The chain combines TRBV20-1 with TRBJ2-1; 10 bases align to TRBD2. CDR1 and CDR2 (germline): DFQATT, SNEGSKA (reference sequence). There are 16 residues in the CDR3.

The V call is TRBV5-1, the J call TRBJ2-3, with D unclear. V was clipped by 7 bases and J by 0 bases, with 15 bases between them. The CDR3 loop spans 15 amino acids. From germline, CDR1 is SGHRS and CDR2 YFSETQ. CDR3 loop: CASGSQNFSTDTQYF. In DNA form, the CDR3 reads TGCGCCAGCGGATCACAGAATTTTAGCACAGATACGCAGTATTTT.

On this clonotype itself: This may stem from a read error, because a much larger clone lies one nucleotide away. This chain joins TRBV5-6 and TRBJ1-5, with D possibly matching TRBD1 (6 bases). Germline CDR1 reads SGHDT; CDR2 reads YYEEEE. The CDR3 runs 12 residues. CDR3: CASSGDSQPHHF. CDR3 nucleotides: TGTGCCAGCTCAGGGGATAGTCAGCCCCACCATTTT.

This clonotype was detected once. This may stem from a read error, because a much larger clone lies one nucleotide away. The V and J genes are TRBV12-5 and TRBJ2-7; TRBD1 might be the D (7 bases). The CDR3 loop spans 14 amino acids. CDR1 LGHNT and CDR2 FRNRAP come from the germline V gene. Written as DNA, the CDR3 is TGTGCTCGTGGACCGACAGGGACTCCCTACGAGCAGTACTTC. Translating gives CARGPTGTPYEQYF.